Below are 21 T cell receptor beta chains sequenced from a single sample in a study of human T cells and chemical hapten exposure. TCRdb called the RACE reads again in MiXCR, with one record for every CDR3 protein. The sample lists around 300,000 distinct CDR3 sequences; roughly 8% were seen once. Time point reported: pre-sensitization, week 0. Treatment: therapeutic diphenylcyclopropenone sensitization with weekly scalp DPC. Specimen: whole blood, collected in connection with sensitization to the hapten diphenylcyclopropenone (DPC). These receptor sequences come from a man aged 18-30 years with alopecia areata. Some clones in this sample may be carry-over from other donors' samples.

This clonotype was recorded a few times. V gene TRBV7-9 combines with J gene TRBJ1-2; 7 nucleotides match TRBD1. V shed 8 bases and J 2 bases; nucleotides not matched to a gene: 8. The CDR3 loop spans 14 amino acids. Germline V lookup: CDR1 SEHNR, CDR2 FQNEAQ (reference sequence). The CDR3 sequence is CASERLTGNYGYTF. Written as DNA, the CDR3 is TGTGCCAGCGAGCGGTTGACAGGGAACTATGGCTACACCTTC.

This chain links TRBV12-3 or TRBV12-4 with TRBJ2-1; D gene unclear. The CDR3 has 11 residues. Trimming stripped 6 bases from V and 12 bases from J, with 12 bases between. The CDR3 loop is CASRLGMGQFF. CDR3 sequence (DNA): TGTGCCAGCAGGCTGGGAATGGGGCAGTTCTTC.

The V call is TRBV3-1, the J call TRBJ2-3; TRBD1 aligns across 7 bases. The CDR3 runs to 14 residues. The germline CDR1 and CDR2 sequences are LGHDT and YNNKEL (reference sequence). Trimming at V came to 6 bases and at J to 2 bases, leaving 5 bases not matched to a gene. This CDR3 reads CASRGDRPTDTQYF. For the CDR3, the DNA is TGTGCCAGCAGAGGGGACAGACCCACAGATACGCAGTATTTT.

Only a few counts were recorded for this clonotype. This chain joins TRBV27 and TRBJ2-1; 8 positions agree with TRBD2. The CDR3 is made up of 14 amino acids. Germline V gene lookup returns CDR1 MNHEY and CDR2 SMNVEV (reference sequence). After removal of 5 bases from V and 8 bases from J, the junction contained 8 bases not matched to a gene. The CDR3 DNA reads TGTGCCAGCAGTCTTTGGACTAGCAGGGATGAGCAGTTCTTC. Translation gives CASSLWTSRDEQFF.

This clonotype was counted a few times. J is TRBJ1-3 and V is TRBV7-6; tentative D call: TRBD1 (6 bases). The CDR3 has 15 amino acids. V lost 1 base, J lost 5 bases, and 12 bases lay in between. Per germline, CDR1 SGHVS and CDR2 FNYEAQ. The CDR3 sequence: CASSLEWRDRNTIYF. CDR3 DNA sequence: TGTGCCAGCAGCTTAGAATGGAGGGACAGAAACACCATATATTTT.

The chain uses TRBV11-2 and TRBJ1-3; unclear D gene. Germline assignment: CDR1 SGHAT and CDR2 FQNNGV. The CDR3 has 15 amino acids. Trimming stripped 4 bases from V and 0 bases from J, with 10 bases between. The CDR3 spells CASSYGPSSGNTIYF. DNA for the CDR3: TGTGCCAGCAGCTACGGACCGAGCTCTGGAAACACCATATATTTT.

The CDR3 loop is CASSLNRGEKYGYTF. Written as DNA, the CDR3 is TGTGCCAGCAGCTTAAATCGAGGGGAAAAATATGGCTACACCTTC. The chain joins TRBV7-9 to TRBJ1-2, with D maybe TRBD1 (5 bases). The CDR3 is 15 amino acids. The V end was cut by 2 bases, the J end by 5 bases, with 15 bases between. In germline, CDR1 is SEHNR, CDR2 FQNEAQ (reference sequence).

The sample holds a few counts of this clonotype. The chain recombines TRBV20-1 with TRBJ2-7, with 9 nucleotides matching TRBD1. CDR3 length: 15 residues. Trimming took 0 bases from V and 2 from J; bases not matched to a gene: 5. Germline CDR1 is DFQATT and CDR2 is SNEGSKA (reference sequence). In nucleotides, the CDR3 is TGCAGTGCTAGAGATGCGGGACAGGGAACCTACGAGCAGTACTTC. Translation: CSARDAGQGTYEQYF.

A few counts support this clonotype. This sequence joins TRBV11-1 and TRBJ2-5; D not certain. Germline loops: CDR1 SGHAT, CDR2 FQDESV (reference sequence). This CDR3 has 15 amino acids. Deletions cut 5 bases from V and 3 bases from J, with 16 bases between. In DNA form, the CDR3 reads TGTGCCAGCAGCCCCTCGCACACTCCGGAAGAGACCCAGTACTTC. The encoded protein is CASSPSHTPEETQYF. The whole variable domain, remainder taken from reference TRBV11-1 and TRBJ2-5, is EAEVAQSPRYKITEKSQAVAFWCDPISGHATLYWYRQILGQGPELLVQFQDESVVDDSQLPKDRFSAERLKGVDSTLKIQPAELGDSAMYLCASSPSHTPEETQYFGPGTRLLVL.

In its sample, this clonotype was seen a few times. V and J are TRBV7-2 and TRBJ1-3, with 9 bases that match TRBD1. Germline loops: CDR1 SGHTA, CDR2 FQGNSA. V was pared by 2 bases and J by 4 bases, with 6 bases of the junction left unmatched. There are 16 residues in the CDR3. The CDR3 protein is CASSLRTGEGGNTIYF. DNA for the CDR3: TGTGCCAGCAGCTTAAGGACAGGGGAAGGAGGAAACACCATATATTTT.

The V and J genes are TRBV7-8 and TRBJ2-5; 8 nucleotides align to TRBD2. V was pared by 5 bases and J by 7 bases, with 12 bases of the junction left unmatched. There are 15 residues in the CDR3. CDR1 SGHVS and CDR2 FQNEAQ come from the germline V gene. The CDR3 sequence: CASSGKGGGFVTQYF. CDR3 nucleotide sequence: TGTGCCAGCAGCGGAAAAGGCGGGGGGTTCGTGACCCAGTACTTC.

Many counts were recorded for this clonotype. V is TRBV24-1 and J is TRBJ2-1; D is perhaps TRBD1 (5 bases). The V gene's germline CDR1 is KGHDR and CDR2 SFDVKD. This CDR3 has 15 amino acids. V was cut by 4 bases and J by 4 bases, with 13 bases left in between. CDR3 sequence (DNA): TGTGCCACCAGTGAACAGGTGTCAGGATACAATGAGCAGTTCTTC. This encodes CATSEQVSGYNEQFF.

A few counts support this clonotype. The V and J genes are TRBV4-3 and TRBJ1-5; D unresolved. The CDR3 is 14 residues long. V gave up 4 bases and J gave up 1 base, with 8 bases separating them. CDR1 LGHNA and CDR2 YSLEER come from the germline V gene. CDR3 DNA: TGCGCCAGCAGCCTAGCGTGGAGCAATCAGCCCCAGCATTTT. Translating it yields CASSLAWSNQPQHF.

This rearrangement joins TRBV11-3 to TRBJ2-7; a possible D gene is TRBD2 (5 bases). This CDR3 spans 15 amino acids. CDR1 SGHNT and CDR2 YENEEA come from the germline V gene. Trimming took 5 bases from V and 3 from J, leaving 17 bases between them. As DNA, the CDR3 is TGTGCCAGCAGCGCGGGCGATCCCGGTATCTACGAGCAGTACTTC. It is translated as CASSAGDPGIYEQYF.

The chain links TRBV12-3 or TRBV12-4 to TRBJ2-2; TRBD1 matches at 9 bases. This CDR3 has 15 amino acids. V lost 1 base to trimming and J lost 9 bases; unmatched junction nucleotides: 6. CDR3 residues: CASSLGDREERELFF. In nucleotides, the CDR3 is TGTGCCAGCAGTTTAGGGGACAGGGAGGAGAGGGAGCTGTTTTTT.

This clonotype was seen at least ten times. The rearrangement joins TRBV11-1 to TRBJ2-3; 12 positions agree with TRBD1. Germline CDR1 reads SGHAT; CDR2 reads FQDESV (reference sequence). V was clipped by 3 bases and J by 5 bases; unmatched bases: 3. The CDR3 consists of 15 residues. CDR3 sequence reads: CASSFRDRGRDTQYF. CDR3 nucleotide sequence: TGTGCCAGCAGCTTCCGGGACAGGGGGCGAGATACGCAGTATTTT.

The chain links TRBV28 to TRBJ1-2; D not resolved. This CDR3 comprises 10 residues. Germline values: CDR1 MDHEN, CDR2 SYDVKM. Trimming shortened V by 4 bases and J by 8 bases, and 5 bases separated the two germline ends. CDR3 nucleotides: TGTGCCAGCAGTTCTGAGGGCTACACCTTC. Encoded protein: CASSSEGYTF.

V is TRBV7-9 and J is TRBJ2-5, with D possibly TRBD2 on 5 matching bases. Trimming cost V 5 bases and J 2 bases, with 15 bases left between them. From germline, CDR1 is SEHNR and CDR2 FQNEAQ (reference sequence). The CDR3 contains 15 residues. For the CDR3, the DNA is TGTGCCAGCAGCCCAGCGGTCCAGTGGCAAGAGACCCAGTACTTC. This translates into CASSPAVQWQETQYF. The whole variable domain, filled in from reference TRBV7-9 and TRBJ2-5, reads DTGVSQNPRHKITKRGQNVTFRCDPISEHNRLYWYRQTLGQGPEFLTYFQNEAQLEKSRLLSDRFSAERPKGSFSTLEIQRTEQGDSAMYLCASSPAVQWQETQYFGPGTRLLVL.

The chain links TRBV12-3 or TRBV12-4 to TRBJ2-3, with D unclear. The length of the CDR3 is 14 residues. Trimming took 7 bases from V and 0 from J, leaving 11 bases between them. The CDR3 loop reads CASKSRTSTDTQYF. Written as DNA, the CDR3 is TGTGCCAGCAAAAGCAGAACTAGCACAGATACGCAGTATTTT.

The chain recombines TRBV7-9 with TRBJ1-5; 7 nucleotides match TRBD1. Germline loops: CDR1 SEHNR, CDR2 FQNEAQ (reference sequence). V was clipped by 5 bases and J by 4 bases; unmatched bases: 8. The CDR3 runs 15 residues. The DNA for the CDR3 is TGTGCCAGCAGCCAGGACAGGATAGGGAATCAGCCCCAGCATTTT. As protein: CASSQDRIGNQPQHF.

This clonotype came up many times. The CDR3 DNA reads TGCGCCAGCAGCTTGGCCCCAAGGGGGCGGGAGCCCCAGCATTTT. Its protein is CASSLAPRGREPQHF. The chain has TRBV5-1 and TRBJ1-5; 7 bases map to TRBD1. Germline V CDR1 and CDR2: SGHRS, YFSETQ. There are 15 residues in the CDR3. The V and J ends lost 0 bases and 8 bases, in that order; junction bases with no gene match: 8. The full variable domain, with the rest looked up from reference TRBV5-1 and TRBJ1-5, is KAGVTQTPRYLIKTRGQQVTLSCSPISGHRSVSWYQQTPGQGLQFLFEYFSETQRNKGNFPGRFSGRQFSNSRSEMNVSTLELGDSALYLCASSLAPRGREPQHFGDGTRLSIL.